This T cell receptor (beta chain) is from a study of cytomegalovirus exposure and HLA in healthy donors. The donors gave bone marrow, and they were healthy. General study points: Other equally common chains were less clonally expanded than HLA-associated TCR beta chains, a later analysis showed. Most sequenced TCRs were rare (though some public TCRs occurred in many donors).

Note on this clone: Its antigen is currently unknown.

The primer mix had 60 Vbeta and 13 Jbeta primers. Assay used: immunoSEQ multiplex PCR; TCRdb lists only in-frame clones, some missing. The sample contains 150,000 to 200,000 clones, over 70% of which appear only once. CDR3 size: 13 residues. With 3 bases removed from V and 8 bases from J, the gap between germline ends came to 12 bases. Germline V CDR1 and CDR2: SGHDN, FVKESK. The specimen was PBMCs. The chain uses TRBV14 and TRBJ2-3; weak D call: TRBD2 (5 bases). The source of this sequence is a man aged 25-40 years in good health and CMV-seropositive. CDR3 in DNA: TGTGCCAGCAGCCACCCGGCGGGTTTTACGCAGTATTTT. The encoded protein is CASSHPAGFTQYF. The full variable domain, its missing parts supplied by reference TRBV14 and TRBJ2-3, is EAGVTQFPSHSVIEKGQTVTLRCDPISGHDNLYWYRRVMGKEIKFLLHFVKESKQDESGMPNNRFLAERTGGTYSTLKVQPAELEDSGVYFCASSHPAGFTQYFGPGTRLTVL.